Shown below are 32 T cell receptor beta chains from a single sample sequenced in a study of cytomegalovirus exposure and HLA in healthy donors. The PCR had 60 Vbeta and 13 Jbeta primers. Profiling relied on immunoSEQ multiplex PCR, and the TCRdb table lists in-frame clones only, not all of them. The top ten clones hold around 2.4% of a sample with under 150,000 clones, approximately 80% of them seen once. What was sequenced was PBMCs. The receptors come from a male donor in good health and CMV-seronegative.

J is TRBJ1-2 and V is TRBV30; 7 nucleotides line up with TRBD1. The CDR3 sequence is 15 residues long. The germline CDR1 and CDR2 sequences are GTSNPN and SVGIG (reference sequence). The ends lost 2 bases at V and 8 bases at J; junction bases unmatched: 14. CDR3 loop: CAWSRGEGNRGGYTF. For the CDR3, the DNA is TGTGCCTGGAGTCGTGGAGAGGGGAACAGGGGCGGCTACACCTTC.

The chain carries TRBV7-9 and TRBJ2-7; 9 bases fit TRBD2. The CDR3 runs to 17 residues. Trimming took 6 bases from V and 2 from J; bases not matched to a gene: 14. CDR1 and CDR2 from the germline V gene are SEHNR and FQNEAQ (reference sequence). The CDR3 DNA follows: TGTGCCAGCAGTTCCACTCTGTGGCGGGAGGGGACCTACGAGCAGTACTTC. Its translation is CASSSTLWREGTYEQYF.

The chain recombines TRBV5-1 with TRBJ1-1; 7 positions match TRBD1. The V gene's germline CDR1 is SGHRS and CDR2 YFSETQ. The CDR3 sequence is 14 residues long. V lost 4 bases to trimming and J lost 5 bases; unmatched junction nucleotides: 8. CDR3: CASSLTGVGTEAFF. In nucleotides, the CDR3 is TGCGCCAGCAGCCTTACAGGGGTGGGGACTGAAGCTTTCTTT.

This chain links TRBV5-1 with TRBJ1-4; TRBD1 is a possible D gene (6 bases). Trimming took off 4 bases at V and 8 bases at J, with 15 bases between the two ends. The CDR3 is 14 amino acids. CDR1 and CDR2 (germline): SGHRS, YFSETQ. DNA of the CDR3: TGCGCCAGCAGCCCGGGGGGGCCCGGCGAAAAACTGTTTTTT. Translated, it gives CASSPGGPGEKLFF.

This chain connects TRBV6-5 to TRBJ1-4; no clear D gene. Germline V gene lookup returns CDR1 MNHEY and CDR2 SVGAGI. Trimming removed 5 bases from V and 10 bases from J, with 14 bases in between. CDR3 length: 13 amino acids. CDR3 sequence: CASSDPGFGKLFF. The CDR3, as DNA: TGTGCCAGCAGTGACCCGGGGTTCGGAAAACTGTTTTTT.

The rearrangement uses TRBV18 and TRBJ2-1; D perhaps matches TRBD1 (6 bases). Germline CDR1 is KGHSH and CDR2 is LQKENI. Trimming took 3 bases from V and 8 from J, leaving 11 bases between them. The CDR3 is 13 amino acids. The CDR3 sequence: CASSPQGFDEQFF. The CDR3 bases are TGTGCCAGCTCACCCCAGGGGTTCGATGAGCAGTTCTTC.

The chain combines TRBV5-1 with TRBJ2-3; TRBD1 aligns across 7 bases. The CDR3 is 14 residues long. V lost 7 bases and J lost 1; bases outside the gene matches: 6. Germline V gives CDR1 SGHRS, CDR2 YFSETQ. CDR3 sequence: CASSRQGGTDTQYF. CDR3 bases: TGCGCCAGCTCCAGACAGGGTGGCACAGATACGCAGTATTTT.

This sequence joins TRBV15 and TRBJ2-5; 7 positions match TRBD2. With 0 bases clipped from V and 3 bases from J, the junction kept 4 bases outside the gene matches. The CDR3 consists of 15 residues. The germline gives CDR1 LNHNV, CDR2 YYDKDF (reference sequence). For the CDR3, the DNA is TGTGCCACCAGCAGAGATTGGCTAGCGGAAGAGACCCAGTACTTC. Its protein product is CATSRDWLAEETQYF.

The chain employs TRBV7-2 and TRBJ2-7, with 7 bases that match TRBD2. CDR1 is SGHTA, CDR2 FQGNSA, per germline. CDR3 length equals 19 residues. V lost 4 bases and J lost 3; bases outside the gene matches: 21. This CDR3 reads CASSWGGAGKVIGNYEQYF. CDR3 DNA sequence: TGTGCCAGCAGCTGGGGGGGAGCGGGAAAAGTAATTGGGAACTACGAGCAGTACTTC.

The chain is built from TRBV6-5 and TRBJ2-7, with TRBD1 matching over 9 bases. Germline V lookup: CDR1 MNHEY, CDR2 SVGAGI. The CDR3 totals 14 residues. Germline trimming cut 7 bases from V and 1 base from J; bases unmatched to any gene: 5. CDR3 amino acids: CASTDGTGSYEQYF. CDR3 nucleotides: TGTGCCAGCACAGACGGGACAGGGTCCTACGAGCAGTACTTC.

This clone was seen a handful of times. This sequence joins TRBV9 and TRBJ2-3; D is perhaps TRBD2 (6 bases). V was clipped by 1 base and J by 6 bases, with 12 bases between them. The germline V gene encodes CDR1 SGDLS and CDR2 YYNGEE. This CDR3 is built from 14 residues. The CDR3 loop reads CASSVQLAVDTQYF. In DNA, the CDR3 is TGTGCCAGCAGCGTACAACTAGCTGTGGATACGCAGTATTTT.

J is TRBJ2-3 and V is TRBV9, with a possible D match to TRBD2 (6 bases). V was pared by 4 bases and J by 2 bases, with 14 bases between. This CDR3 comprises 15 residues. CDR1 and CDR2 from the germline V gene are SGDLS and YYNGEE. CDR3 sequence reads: CASSIHGTLTDTQYF. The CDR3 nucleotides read TGTGCCAGCAGCATTCACGGGACTCTCACAGATACGCAGTATTTT.

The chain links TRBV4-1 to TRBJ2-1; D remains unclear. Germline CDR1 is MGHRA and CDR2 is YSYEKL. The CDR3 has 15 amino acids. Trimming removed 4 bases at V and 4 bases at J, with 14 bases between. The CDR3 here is CASSPAHGDYNEQFF. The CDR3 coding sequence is TGCGCCAGCAGCCCGGCCCACGGAGATTACAATGAGCAGTTCTTC.

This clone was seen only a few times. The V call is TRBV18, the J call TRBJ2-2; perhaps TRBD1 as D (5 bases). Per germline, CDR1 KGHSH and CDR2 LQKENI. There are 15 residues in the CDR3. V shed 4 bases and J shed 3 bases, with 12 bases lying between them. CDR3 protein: CASSRQSTDTGELFF. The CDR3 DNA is TGTGCCAGCTCACGCCAATCGACAGACACCGGGGAGCTGTTTTTT.

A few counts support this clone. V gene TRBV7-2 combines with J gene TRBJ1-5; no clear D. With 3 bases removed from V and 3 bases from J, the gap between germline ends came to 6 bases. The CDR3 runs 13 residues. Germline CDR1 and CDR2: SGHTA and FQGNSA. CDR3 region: CASSLMANQPQHF. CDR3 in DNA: TGTGCCAGCAGCTTGATGGCCAATCAGCCCCAGCATTTT.

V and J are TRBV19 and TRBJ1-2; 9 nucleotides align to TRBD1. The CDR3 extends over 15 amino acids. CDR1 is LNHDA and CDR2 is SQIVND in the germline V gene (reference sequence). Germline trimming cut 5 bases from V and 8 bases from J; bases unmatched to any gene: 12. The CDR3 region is CASSLFSTGGVGYTF. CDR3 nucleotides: TGTGCCAGTAGTCTATTCTCGACAGGGGGTGTCGGCTACACCTTC.

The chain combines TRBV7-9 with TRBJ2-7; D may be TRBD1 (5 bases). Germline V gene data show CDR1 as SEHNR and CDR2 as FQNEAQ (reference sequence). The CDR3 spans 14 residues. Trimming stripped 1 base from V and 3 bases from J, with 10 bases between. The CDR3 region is CASSLVQADYEQYF. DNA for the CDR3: TGTGCCAGCAGCTTAGTACAGGCCGACTACGAGCAGTACTTC.

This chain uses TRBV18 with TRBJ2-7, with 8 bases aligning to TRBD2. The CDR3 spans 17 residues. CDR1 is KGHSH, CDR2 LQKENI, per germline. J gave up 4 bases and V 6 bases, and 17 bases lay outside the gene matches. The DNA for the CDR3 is TGTGCCAGCTCCCCTCTTTATTCCAGCGGGAGCAATTACGAGCAGTACTTC. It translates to CASSPLYSSGSNYEQYF.

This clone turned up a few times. CDR3 nucleotide sequence: TGTGCCAGTAGTCTAGGCCTCGGGTACGAGCAGTACTTC. This gives the protein CASSLGLGYEQYF. J is TRBJ2-7 and V is TRBV19; no definite D call. Germline CDR1 and CDR2: LNHDA and SQIVND (reference sequence). V shed 5 bases and J shed 4 bases, with 12 bases lying between them. The CDR3 consists of 13 residues.

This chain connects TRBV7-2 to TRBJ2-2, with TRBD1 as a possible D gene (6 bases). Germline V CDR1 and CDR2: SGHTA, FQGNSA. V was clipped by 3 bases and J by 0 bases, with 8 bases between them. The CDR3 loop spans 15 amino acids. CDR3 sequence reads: CASSFYRANTGELFF. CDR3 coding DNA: TGTGCCAGCAGCTTCTACAGGGCGAACACCGGGGAGCTGTTTTTT.

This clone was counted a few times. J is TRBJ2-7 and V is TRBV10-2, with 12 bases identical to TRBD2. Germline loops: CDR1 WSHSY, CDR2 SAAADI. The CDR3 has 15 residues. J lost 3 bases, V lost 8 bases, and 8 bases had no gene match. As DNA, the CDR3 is TGCGCCAGCTCTAGCGGGAGGGAACCCGTCTACGAGCAGTACTTC. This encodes CASSSGREPVYEQYF.

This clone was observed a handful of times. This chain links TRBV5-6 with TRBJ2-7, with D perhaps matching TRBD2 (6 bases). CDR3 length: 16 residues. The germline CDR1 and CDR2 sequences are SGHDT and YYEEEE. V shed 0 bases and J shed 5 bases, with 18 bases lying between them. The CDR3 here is CASSLGIREVAHEQYF. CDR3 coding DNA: TGTGCCAGCAGCTTGGGTATAAGGGAGGTTGCCCACGAGCAGTACTTC.

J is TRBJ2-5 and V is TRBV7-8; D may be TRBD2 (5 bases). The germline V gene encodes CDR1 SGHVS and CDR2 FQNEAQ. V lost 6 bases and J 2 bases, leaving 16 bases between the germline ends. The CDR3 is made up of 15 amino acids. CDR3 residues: CASSPVGVRQETQYF. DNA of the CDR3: TGTGCCAGCAGTCCAGTCGGGGTTAGACAAGAGACCCAGTACTTC. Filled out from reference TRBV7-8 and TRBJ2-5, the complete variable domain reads GAGVSQSPRYKVAKRGQDVALRCDPISGHVSLFWYQQALGQGPEFLTYFQNEAQLDKSGLPSDRFFAERPEGSVSTLKIQRTQQEDSAVYLCASSPVGVRQETQYFGPGTRLLVL.

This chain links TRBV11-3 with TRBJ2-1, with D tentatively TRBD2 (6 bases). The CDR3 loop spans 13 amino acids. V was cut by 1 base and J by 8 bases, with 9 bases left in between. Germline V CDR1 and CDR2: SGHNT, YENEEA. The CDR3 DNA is TGTGCCAGCAGCTTAGGACTAGTCGATGAGCAGTTCTTC. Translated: CASSLGLVDEQFF.

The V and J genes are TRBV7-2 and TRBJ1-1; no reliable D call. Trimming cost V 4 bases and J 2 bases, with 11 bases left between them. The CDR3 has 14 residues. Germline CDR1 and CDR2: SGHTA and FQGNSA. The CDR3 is CASSWAGTNTEAFF. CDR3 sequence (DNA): TGTGCCAGCAGCTGGGCGGGTACCAACACTGAAGCTTTCTTT.

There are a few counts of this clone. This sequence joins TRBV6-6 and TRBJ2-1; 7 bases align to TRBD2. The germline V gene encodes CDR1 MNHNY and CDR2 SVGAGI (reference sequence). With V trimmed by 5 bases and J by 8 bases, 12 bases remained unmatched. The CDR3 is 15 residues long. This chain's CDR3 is CASSPSAGAGDEQFF. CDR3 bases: TGTGCCAGCAGTCCGAGCGCGGGCGCGGGGGATGAGCAGTTCTTC.

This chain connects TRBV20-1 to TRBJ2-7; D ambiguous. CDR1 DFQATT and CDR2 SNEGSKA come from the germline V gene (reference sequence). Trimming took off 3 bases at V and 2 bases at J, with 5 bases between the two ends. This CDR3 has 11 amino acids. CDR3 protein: CSASTAYEQYF. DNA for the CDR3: TGCAGTGCTAGTACTGCCTACGAGCAGTACTTC.

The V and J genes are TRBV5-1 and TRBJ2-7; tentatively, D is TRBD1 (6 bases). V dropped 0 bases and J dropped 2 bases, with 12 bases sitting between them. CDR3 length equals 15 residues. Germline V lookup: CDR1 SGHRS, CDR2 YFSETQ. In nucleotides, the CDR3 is TGCGCCAGCAGCTTGGGGGGGCTAGAGACCTACGAGCAGTACTTC. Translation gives CASSLGGLETYEQYF.

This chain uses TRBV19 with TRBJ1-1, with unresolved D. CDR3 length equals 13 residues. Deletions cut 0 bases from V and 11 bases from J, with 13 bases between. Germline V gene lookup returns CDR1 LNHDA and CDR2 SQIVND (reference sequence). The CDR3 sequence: CASSIDLESLAFF. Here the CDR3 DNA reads TGTGCCAGTAGTATAGATTTAGAGAGTTTGGCTTTCTTT.

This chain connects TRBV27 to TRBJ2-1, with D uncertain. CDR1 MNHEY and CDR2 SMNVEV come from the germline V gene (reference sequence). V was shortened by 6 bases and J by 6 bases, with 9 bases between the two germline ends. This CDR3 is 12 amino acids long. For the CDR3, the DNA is TGTGCCAGCAGCCAGTCCCCCAATGAGCAGTTCTTC. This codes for CASSQSPNEQFF.

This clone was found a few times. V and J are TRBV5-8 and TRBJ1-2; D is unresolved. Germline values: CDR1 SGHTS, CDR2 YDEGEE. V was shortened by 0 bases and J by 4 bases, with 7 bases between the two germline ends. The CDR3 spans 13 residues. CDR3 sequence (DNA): TGTGCCAGCAGCTTGGGGCCATTCTATGGCTACACCTTC. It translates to CASSLGPFYGYTF. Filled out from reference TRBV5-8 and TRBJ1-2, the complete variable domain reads EAGVTQSPTHLIKTRGQQATLRCSPISGHTSVYWYQQALGLGLQFLLWYDEGEERNRGNFPPRFSGRQFPNYSSELNVNALELEDSALYLCASSLGPFYGYTFGSGTRLTVV.

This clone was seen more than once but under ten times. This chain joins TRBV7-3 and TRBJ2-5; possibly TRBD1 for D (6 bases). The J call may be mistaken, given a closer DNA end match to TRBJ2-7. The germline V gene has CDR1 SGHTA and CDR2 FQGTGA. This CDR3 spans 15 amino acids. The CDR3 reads CASSSLDGTSNEQYF. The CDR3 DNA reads TGTGCCAGCAGCTCTCTGGACGGGACAAGCAACGAGCAGTACTTC.